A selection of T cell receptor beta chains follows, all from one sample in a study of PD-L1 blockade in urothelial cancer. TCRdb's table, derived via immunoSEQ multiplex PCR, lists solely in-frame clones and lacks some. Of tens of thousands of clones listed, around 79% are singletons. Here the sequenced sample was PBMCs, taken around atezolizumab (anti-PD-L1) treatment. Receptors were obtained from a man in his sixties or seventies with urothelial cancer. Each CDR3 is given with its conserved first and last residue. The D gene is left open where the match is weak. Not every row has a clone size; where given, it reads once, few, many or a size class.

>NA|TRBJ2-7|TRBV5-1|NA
TGCGCCAGCAGCTTGTCCGGACAGCCCTTCGAGCAGTACTTC
CASSLSGQPFEQYF
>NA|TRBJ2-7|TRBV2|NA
TGTGCCAGCATGAGGGTAGTCGGCCGATCCTACGAGCAGTACTTC
CASMRVVGRSYEQYF
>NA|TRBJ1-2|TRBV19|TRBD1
TGTGCCAGTAGTACCCTCGGACAGGGAAAGATCTATGGCTACACCTTC
CASSTLGQGKIYGYTF
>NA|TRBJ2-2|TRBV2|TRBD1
TGTGCCAGCAGGGCCGGGACAGGGACCGGGGAGCTGTTTTTT
CASRAGTGTGELFF
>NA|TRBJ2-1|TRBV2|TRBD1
TGTGCCAGCAGTCCCGAAGGACAGGTCTGGCATGAGCAGTTCTTC
CASSPEGQVWHEQFF
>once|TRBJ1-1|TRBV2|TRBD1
TGTGCCAGCAGTGCAGGGGGCTACGGGAACACTGAAGCTTTCTTT
CASSAGGYGNTEAFF
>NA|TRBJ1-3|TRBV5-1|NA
TGCGCCAGCAGGCCCACAGGGTACTCTGGAAACACCATATATTTT
CASRPTGYSGNTIYF
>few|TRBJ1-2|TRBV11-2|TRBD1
TGTGCCAGCAGCTTAGGTCAGGGGGCAGTATATGGCTACACCTTC
CASSLGQGAVYGYTF
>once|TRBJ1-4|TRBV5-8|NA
TGTGCCAGCAGCTTGGGGGTCGCGACAATCCAGGAAAAACTGTTTTTT
CASSLGVATIQEKLFF
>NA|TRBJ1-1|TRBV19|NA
TGTGCCAGTAATGGTGGCAGGGGACCTGAAGCTTTCTTT
CASNGGRGPEAFF
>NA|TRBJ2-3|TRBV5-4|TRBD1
TGTGCCAGCAGTTACCTGACAGGGGGCACAGATACGCAGTATTTT
CASSYLTGGTDTQYF
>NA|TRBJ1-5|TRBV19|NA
TGTGCCAGTAGTGGGTTTTGGCAGGGGACGGATCAGCCCCAGCATTTT
CASSGFWQGTDQPQHF
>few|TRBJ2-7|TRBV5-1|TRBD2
TGCGCCAGCAGCGAAACTAGCGGGAGCCTTTACGAGCAGTACTTC
CASSETSGSLYEQYF
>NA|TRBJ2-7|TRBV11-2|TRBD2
TGTGCCAGCAGCTTAAGTCCTAGCGGCTACGAGCAGTACTTC
CASSLSPSGYEQYF
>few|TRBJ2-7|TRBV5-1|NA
TGCGCCAGCAGCCAAGAGGGCGGAATCTACGAGCAGTACTTC
CASSQEGGIYEQYF
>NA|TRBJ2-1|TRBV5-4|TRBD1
TGTGCCAGCAGTTACGGGACAGGGGGTTTCGGTGAGCAGTTCTTC
CASSYGTGGFGEQFF
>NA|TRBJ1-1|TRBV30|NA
TGTGCCTGGAGGGGGAGGTTGGGGGCTGAAGCTTTCTTT
CAWRGRLGAEAFF
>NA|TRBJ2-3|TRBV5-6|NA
TGTGCCAGCAGCCCCAGGACAAGCACAGATACGCAGTATTTT
CASSPRTSTDTQYF
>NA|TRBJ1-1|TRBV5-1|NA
TGCGCCAGCAGCTTGGCAAGTTTTGTGGCGGGCACTGAAGCTTTCTTT
CASSLASFVAGTEAFF
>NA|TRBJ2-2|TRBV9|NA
TGTGCCAGCAGCGTAGGCGGCTTCGGGGAGCTGTTTTTT
CASSVGGFGELFF
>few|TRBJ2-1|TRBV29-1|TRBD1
TGCAGCGTCGCACCGGGGACAGGGAGGAGAAATGAGCAGTTCTTC
CSVAPGTGRRNEQFF
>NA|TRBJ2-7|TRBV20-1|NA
TGCAGTGCTAATGGGGGGTACGAGCAGTACTTC
CSANGGYEQYF
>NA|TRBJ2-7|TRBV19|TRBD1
TGTGCCAGTAGTAAGCAGGGGGCCTACGAGCAGTACTTC
CASSKQGAYEQYF
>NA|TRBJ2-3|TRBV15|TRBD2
TGTGCCACCAGCAGAGATCTAAGCGGGAGGGGAGATACGCAGTATTTT
CATSRDLSGRGDTQYF
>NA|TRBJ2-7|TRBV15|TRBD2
TGTGCCACCAGCGCGGAACTAGCGGGAGTAACCTACGAGCAGTACTTC
CATSAELAGVTYEQYF
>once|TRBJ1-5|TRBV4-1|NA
TGCGCCAGCAGCCCCACCCTCTCTCGGGAACCTCAGCCCCAGCATTTT
CASSPTLSREPQPQHF
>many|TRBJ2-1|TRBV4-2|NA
TGTGCCAGCAGCCAAGAGTTTGGTACAAGGCAGTTCTTC
CASSQEFGTRQFF
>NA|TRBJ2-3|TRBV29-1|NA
TGCAGCGCCAGTCTAGCGATGGCAGATACGCAGTATTTT
CSASLAMADTQYF
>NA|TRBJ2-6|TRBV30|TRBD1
TGTGCCTGGAGTGCGCCCGGACAGGGGGCATATGGGGCCAACGTCCTGACTTTC
CAWSAPGQGAYGANVLTF
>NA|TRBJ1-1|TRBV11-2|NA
TGTGCCAGCAGTCGAACTAACACTGAAGCTTTCTTT
CASSRTNTEAFF
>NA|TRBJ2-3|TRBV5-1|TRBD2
TGCGCCAGCAGCTTAACTAGCGGGAGGTCCACAGATACGCAGTATTTT
CASSLTSGRSTDTQYF
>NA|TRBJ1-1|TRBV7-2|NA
TGTGCCAGCGCGGTGGCAGAAAACACTGAAGCTTTCTTT
CASAVAENTEAFF
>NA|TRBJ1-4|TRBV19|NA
TGTGCCAGTCAGCAGGCAACTAATGAAAAACTGTTTTTT
CASQQATNEKLFF
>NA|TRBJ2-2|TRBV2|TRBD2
TGTGCCAGCAGCGGACTAGCGGGAGGAACCGGGGAGCTGTTTTTT
CASSGLAGGTGELFF
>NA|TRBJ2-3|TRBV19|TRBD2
TGTGCCAGTAGCCGACTAGCGGGGTTAGGCACAGATACGCAGTATTTT
CASSRLAGLGTDTQYF